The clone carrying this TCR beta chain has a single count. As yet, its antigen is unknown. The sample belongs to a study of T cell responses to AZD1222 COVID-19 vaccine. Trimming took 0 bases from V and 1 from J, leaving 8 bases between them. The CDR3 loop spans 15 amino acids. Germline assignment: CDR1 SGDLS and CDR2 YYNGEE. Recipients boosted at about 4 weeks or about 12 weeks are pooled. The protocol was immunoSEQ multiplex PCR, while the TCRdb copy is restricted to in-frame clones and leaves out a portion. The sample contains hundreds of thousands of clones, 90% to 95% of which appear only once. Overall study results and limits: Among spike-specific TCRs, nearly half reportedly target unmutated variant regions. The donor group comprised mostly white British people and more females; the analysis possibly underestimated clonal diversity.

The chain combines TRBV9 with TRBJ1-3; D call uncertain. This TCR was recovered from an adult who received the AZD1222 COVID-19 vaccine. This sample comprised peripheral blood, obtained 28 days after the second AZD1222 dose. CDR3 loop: CASSVGSVSGNTIYF. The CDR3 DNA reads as TGTGCCAGCAGCGTAGGATCGGTTTCTGGAAACACCATATATTTT.